Reported below is one T cell receptor (beta chain). Germline CDR1 and CDR2: GTSNPN and SVGIG (reference sequence). CDR3 size: 13 residues. V gave up 3 bases and J gave up 3 bases, with 11 bases separating them. The data derive from a study of radiation and T cells in renal cell carcinoma. Sequencing used immunoSEQ multiplex PCR; TCRdb keeps in-frame clones, though not all of them. The sample has some 140,000 clones, approximately 90% seen once. Time point reported: baseline pretreatment blood. The sample's treatment: 15 Gy SBRT to primary tumor, nephrectomy 4 weeks later. After SBRT, blood was collected at 2 and 4 weeks, plus baseline.

The specimen was blood, collected from a patient whose treatment included radiotherapy and nephrectomy. The chain is built from TRBV30 and TRBJ2-5; weak D call: TRBD1 (5 bases). The sequence was collected from a woman aged 45 to 65 with renal cell carcinoma. The CDR3 bases are TGTGCCTGGAGCCGCGACAGAAAAGAGACCCAGTACTTC. This codes for CAWSRDRKETQYF.